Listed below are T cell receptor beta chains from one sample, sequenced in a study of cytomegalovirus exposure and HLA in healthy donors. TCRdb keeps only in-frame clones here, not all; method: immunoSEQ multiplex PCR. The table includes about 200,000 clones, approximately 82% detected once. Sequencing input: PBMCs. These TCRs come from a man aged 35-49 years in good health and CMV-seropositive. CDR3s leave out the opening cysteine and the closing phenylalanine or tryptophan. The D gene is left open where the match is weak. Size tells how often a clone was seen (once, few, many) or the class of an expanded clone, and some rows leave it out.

CDR3aa: ASSLGQGGSNQPQH
j_gene: TRBJ1-5
v_gene: TRBV6-6
d_gene: TRBD1
abundance: .

CDR3aa: SSSFGRAF
j_gene: TRBJ1-1
v_gene: TRBV7-9
d_gene: .
abundance: .

CDR3aa: SVVGGSGGPYEQY
j_gene: TRBJ2-7
v_gene: TRBV29-1
d_gene: TRBD2
abundance: few

CDR3aa: ASSPPSTSGRRAYEQY
j_gene: TRBJ2-7
v_gene: TRBV18
d_gene: TRBD2
abundance: once

CDR3aa: ASSKQGADTQY
j_gene: TRBJ2-3
v_gene: TRBV5-6
d_gene: TRBD1
abundance: .

CDR3aa: ASSPPRGQEKLF
j_gene: TRBJ1-4
v_gene: TRBV18
d_gene: TRBD1
abundance: .

CDR3aa: ASSIEQGRGYT
j_gene: TRBJ1-2
v_gene: TRBV11-1
d_gene: .
abundance: .

CDR3aa: ASNPLTRPARKTEAF
j_gene: TRBJ1-1
v_gene: TRBV7-7
d_gene: .
abundance: few

CDR3aa: ASSLSPDFYEQY
j_gene: TRBJ2-7
v_gene: TRBV7-2
d_gene: .
abundance: .

CDR3aa: ASSLWAGNEQF
j_gene: TRBJ2-1
v_gene: TRBV27
d_gene: .
abundance: .

CDR3aa: ASSDRVMSWNTEAF
j_gene: TRBJ1-1
v_gene: TRBV19
d_gene: TRBD1
abundance: .

CDR3aa: ASSHRDDRGDTQY
j_gene: TRBJ2-3
v_gene: TRBV28
d_gene: TRBD1
abundance: .

CDR3aa: ASSPLQGIETQY
j_gene: TRBJ2-5
v_gene: TRBV18
d_gene: .
abundance: .

CDR3aa: ATSREASVFRY
j_gene: TRBJ2-7
v_gene: TRBV15
d_gene: .
abundance: .

CDR3aa: ASSLDRTWTEAF
j_gene: TRBJ1-1
v_gene: TRBV5-1
d_gene: .
abundance: .

CDR3aa: ASSPFSSGASYEQY
j_gene: TRBJ2-7
v_gene: TRBV18
d_gene: .
abundance: .

CDR3aa: ASSYTSSSYEQY
j_gene: TRBJ2-7
v_gene: TRBV6-5
d_gene: .
abundance: once

CDR3aa: ASSPASGNYNEQF
j_gene: TRBJ2-1
v_gene: TRBV6-6
d_gene: TRBD2
abundance: .

CDR3aa: ASSKRGEQY
j_gene: TRBJ2-7
v_gene: TRBV25-1
d_gene: .
abundance: few

CDR3aa: ASSLGRDGGYT
j_gene: TRBJ1-2
v_gene: TRBV5-1
d_gene: .
abundance: .

CDR3aa: SVEEVTYNEQF
j_gene: TRBJ2-1
v_gene: TRBV29-1
d_gene: .
abundance: few

CDR3aa: ASSLGRNYEQY
j_gene: TRBJ2-7
v_gene: TRBV7-2
d_gene: .
abundance: .

CDR3aa: ASSAKDRDSTDTQY
j_gene: TRBJ2-3
v_gene: TRBV5-1
d_gene: TRBD1
abundance: .

CDR3aa: ASSGTELEAF
j_gene: TRBJ1-1
v_gene: TRBV28
d_gene: .
abundance: .

CDR3aa: ASSLQGRLETQY
j_gene: TRBJ2-5
v_gene: TRBV27
d_gene: .
abundance: .

CDR3aa: ASSIQGGDTQY
j_gene: TRBJ2-3
v_gene: TRBV25-1
d_gene: .
abundance: .

CDR3aa: ASGTGGIYGYT
j_gene: TRBJ1-2
v_gene: TRBV6-6
d_gene: TRBD1
abundance: few

CDR3aa: ASSLASGSLDTQY
j_gene: TRBJ2-3
v_gene: TRBV5-1
d_gene: TRBD2
abundance: .

CDR3aa: ASSLGELTEAF
j_gene: TRBJ1-1
v_gene: TRBV11-2
d_gene: .
abundance: .

CDR3aa: ASSQLRTGLTGELF
j_gene: TRBJ2-2
v_gene: TRBV4-1
d_gene: TRBD1
abundance: few

CDR3aa: AIKAGLTSGNTIY
j_gene: TRBJ1-3
v_gene: TRBV10-3
d_gene: .
abundance: .